Listed below are T cell receptor beta chains from one sample, sequenced in a study of cytomegalovirus exposure and HLA in healthy donors. The table came from immunoSEQ multiplex PCR; TCRdb's copy has only in-frame clones and leaves some out. The sample includes 150,000 to 200,000 clones. Sequencing input: PBMCs. These receptor sequences come from a woman aged 18-30 years in good health and CMV-seropositive. Both conserved end residues are part of each CDR3. A D gene is named only where the DNA matches it firmly.

NA | TRBJ2-5 | TRBV5-1 | CASGRGAVQETQYF | TGCGCCAGCGGCAGGGGGGCGGTTCAAGAGACCCAGTACTTC
TRBD2 | TRBJ2-5 | TRBV14 | CASSQDWIAGRETQYF | TGTGCCAGCAGCCAAGATTGGATAGCGGGGCGTGAGACCCAGTACTTC
NA | TRBJ1-1 | TRBV20-1 | CSAPQEAEAFF | TGCAGTGCTCCCCAGGAGGCTGAAGCTTTCTTT
TRBD1 | TRBJ2-1 | TRBV5-1 | CASSLGQGGVGNEQFF | TGCGCCAGCAGCTTGGGACAGGGTGGGGTGGGGAATGAGCAGTTCTTC
NA | TRBJ1-1 | TRBV2 | CASTKEGRNTEAFF | TGTGCCAGCACAAAGGAGGGTAGGAACACTGAAGCTTTCTTT
TRBD1 | TRBJ1-2 | TRBV6-6 | CASSYRGPSYGYTF | TGTGCCAGCAGTTACAGGGGGCCGTCCTATGGCTACACCTTC
TRBD1 | TRBJ2-7 | TRBV27 | CASSYRGDSSYEQYF | TGTGCCAGCAGTTACAGGGGCGATTCCTCCTACGAGCAGTACTTC
TRBD2 | TRBJ2-5 | TRBV7-9 | CASSLLAGVRETQYF | TGTGCCAGCAGCTTATTAGCGGGAGTCCGGGAGACCCAGTACTTC
TRBD2 | TRBJ2-5 | TRBV4-1 | CASSPGLAGFGETQYF | TGCGCCAGCAGCCCCGGACTAGCGGGTTTCGGAGAGACCCAGTACTTC
TRBD1 | TRBJ1-1 | TRBV18 | CASSPRQGTEAFF | TGTGCCAGCTCACCCCGACAGGGCACTGAAGCTTTCTTT
NA | TRBJ2-5 | TRBV4-2 | CASSQDPGPRGETQYF | TGTGCCAGCAGCCAAGATCCCGGGCCGAGGGGGGAGACCCAGTACTTC
NA | TRBJ1-1 | TRBV4-2 | CASSQEVPGNTEAFF | TGTGCCAGCAGCCAAGAGGTTCCAGGGAACACTGAAGCTTTCTTT
NA | TRBJ1-5 | TRBV19 | CASSIARSQPQHF | TGTGCCAGTAGTATCGCCCGGAGTCAGCCCCAGCATTTT
TRBD1 | TRBJ2-7 | TRBV7-2 | CASSFNRGSYEQYF | TGTGCCAGCAGCTTTAACAGGGGGAGCTACGAGCAGTACTTC